This TCR beta chain came from a study of chemoradiotherapy in HPV16-positive cancers. General study points: Candidate HPV-specific clones and E7-related TCR motifs grew in tumor during treatment.

The length of the CDR3 is 14 residues. Looked up from germline, CDR1 is SNHLY and CDR2 is FYNNEI. V was pared by 7 bases and J by 5 bases, with 12 bases between. The data were produced by immunoSEQ multiplex PCR, yet TCRdb's version contains in-frame clones alone and is incomplete. This table has fewer than 30,000 clones, approximately 94% appearing once. Concerning this clone itself: The antigen is unknown.

This chain links TRBV2 with TRBJ1-6; D may be TRBD1 (6 bases). This material was acquired from a patient who underwent chemoradiotherapy. The TCR sequence derives from a human donor with HPV-associated anogenital cancer. Here the CDR3 DNA reads TGTGCCAGCAACGGACAGACCGATAATTCACCCCTCCACTTT. Protein sequence: CASNGQTDNSPLHF.